This entry lists 27 T cell receptor beta chains sequenced from one sample in a study of Graves' ophthalmopathy and Graves' hyperthyroidism. RNA transcripts provided the template for amplifying TCR beta CDR3 regions. The authors performed first-round RT-PCR with HTBI primers and then a second-round multiplex PCR. TCRdb redid the calling of the multiplex PCR reads with MiXCR, one entry per CDR3 protein. The sample contains 600,000 to 700,000 distinct CDR3 sequences, roughly 39% of which appear only once. Sequencing input: peripheral blood. The receptor source for this set is an adult man with Graves' ophthalmopathy.

This clonotype was seen a few times. The chain employs TRBV2 and TRBJ1-1, with a weak D call TRBD1 (5 bases). Trimming cost V 7 bases and J 6 bases, with 12 bases left between them. The CDR3 consists of 12 residues. CDR1 SNHLY and CDR2 FYNNEI come from the germline V gene. CDR3 sequence (DNA): TGTGCCAGCAACCGACAGAGAGCTGAAGCTTTCTTT. It translates to CASNRQRAEAFF.

There are many counts of this clonotype. The chain has TRBV7-2 and TRBJ1-2, with 7 bases fitting TRBD1. Germline V CDR1 and CDR2: SGHTA, FQGNSA. Trimming cost V 5 bases and J 1 base; bases outside gene matches: 4. The CDR3 contains 14 residues. The DNA of the CDR3 is TGTGCCAGCAGCGACCGGGACAGTAACTATGGCTACACCTTC. As protein: CASSDRDSNYGYTF.

This clonotype showed up just a few times. The rearrangement links TRBV2 to TRBJ2-7; D is unclear. The better agreement between TRBJ2-1 and the DNA end casts doubt on the J call. Germline CDR1 is SNHLY and CDR2 is FYNNEI. CDR3 length: 13 amino acids. The CDR3 region is CASSEDGYNEQFF. The CDR3 DNA follows: TGTGCCAGCAGTGAAGACGGCTACAATGAGCAGTTCTTC.

This clonotype occurred many times. The chain employs TRBV11-2 and TRBJ1-6; D is unclear. Germline V gene data show CDR1 as SGHAT and CDR2 as FQNNGV. The CDR3 extends over 14 amino acids. V gave up 6 bases and J gave up 5 bases, with 11 bases separating them. The CDR3 sequence: CASRPTADNSPLHF. In DNA, the CDR3 is TGTGCCAGCAGGCCCACCGCGGATAATTCACCCCTCCACTTT. Based on the CDR3 plus reference TRBV11-2 and TRBJ1-6, the full variable domain is EAGVAQSPRYKIIEKRQSVAFWCNPISGHATLYWYQQILGQGPKLLIQFQNNGVVDDSQLPKDRFSAERLKGVDSTLKIQPAKLEDSAVYLCASRPTADNSPLHFGNGTRLTVT.

This clonotype was observed once. This may stem from a read error, because a much larger clone lies one nucleotide away. This chain connects TRBV12-3 or TRBV12-4 to TRBJ1-3; possibly TRBD1 for D (5 bases). This CDR3 contains 15 residues. CDR3 loop: CASSKGDRTGNSIYF. Here the CDR3 DNA reads TGTGCCAGCAGCAAAGGGGATCGTACTGGAAACTCCATATATTTT.

This clonotype was seen many times. The rearrangement joins TRBV10-3 to TRBJ1-6, with unresolved D. The germline V gene has CDR1 ENHRY and CDR2 SYGVKD. The CDR3 contains 12 residues. The V gene lost 3 bases and the J gene lost 9 bases, with 6 bases spanning the gap. CDR3 amino acids: CAISDGVSPLHF. Written as DNA, the CDR3 is TGTGCCATCAGTGATGGGGTTTCACCCCTCCACTTT.

This clonotype was recorded a few times. The V call is TRBV5-4, the J call TRBJ1-1; D gene unclear. Germline V gene data show CDR1 as SGHNT and CDR2 as YYREEE (reference sequence). The CDR3 contains 16 residues. V lost 0 bases to trimming and J lost 4 bases, with 16 bases between them. The CDR3: CASSLEGWGSATEAFF. CDR3 nucleotide sequence: TGTGCCAGCAGCTTGGAGGGTTGGGGAAGTGCCACTGAAGCTTTCTTT.

This clonotype showed up many times. The gene calls are TRBV6-6 and TRBJ2-2; D is undetermined. The CDR3 totals 14 residues. With 2 bases removed from V and 3 bases from J, the gap between germline ends came to 7 bases. Germline V gene data show CDR1 as MNHNY and CDR2 as SVGAGI (reference sequence). In DNA, the CDR3 is TGTGCCAGCAGTTACGGGCAGGACACCGGGGAGCTGTTTTTT. Translated, it gives CASSYGQDTGELFF.

This clonotype showed up many times. This sequence joins TRBV5-5 and TRBJ2-2, with TRBD2 matching over 11 bases. Germline-derived CDR1 and CDR2 are SGHKS and YYEKEE (reference sequence). This CDR3 is built from 15 residues. V lost 4 bases and J lost 6; bases outside the gene matches: 5. CDR3 nucleotides: TGTGCCAGCAGCCGCCTAGCGGGGGGATCCGGGGAGCTGTTTTTT. Translating gives CASSRLAGGSGELFF.

The sample holds many counts of this clonotype. CDR3 DNA: TGCGCCAGCAGCTTGGACGTCAGGGGGGTGGCTTTCTTT. It codes for CASSLDVRGVAFF. The V gene is TRBV5-1, the J gene TRBJ1-1, with 7 bases lining up with TRBD1. The CDR3 consists of 13 residues. V gave up 0 bases and J gave up 11 bases; unmatched junction bases: 7. Germline CDR1 reads SGHRS; CDR2 reads YFSETQ.

This clonotype occurred many times. The V gene is TRBV11-3, the J gene TRBJ1-6; D gene ambiguous. CDR3 length: 14 amino acids. CDR1 and CDR2 (germline): SGHNT, YENEEA. Trimming took off 4 bases at V and 4 bases at J, with 8 bases between the two ends. In DNA, the CDR3 is TGTGCCAGCAGCTCGGGATATTATAATTCACCCCTCCACTTT. It codes for CASSSGYYNSPLHF.

On this clonotype: A junction end diverges from the germline sequence, so it may reflect a read error. This chain uses TRBV11-2 with TRBJ2-6, with 8 bases that match TRBD1. The germline V gene encodes CDR1 SGHAT and CDR2 FQNNGV. This CDR3 contains 13 residues. In DNA form, the CDR3 reads TGTGCCAGCAGCTTCCAGGGGGCGAACACTGAAGCTTTC. This translates into CASSFQGANTEAF.

The V and J genes are TRBV29-1 and TRBJ2-5, with 8 nucleotides matching TRBD2. The CDR3 covers 13 residues. J lost 5 bases, V lost 8 bases, and 10 bases had no gene match. The V gene's germline CDR1 is SQVTM and CDR2 ANQGSEA. CDR3 nucleotide sequence: TGCAGCTTAGTCCAGCGGGGGCGGGAGACCCAGTACTTC. This sequence encodes CSLVQRGRETQYF.

This clonotype was counted at least ten times. This rearrangement joins TRBV12-3 or TRBV12-4 to TRBJ1-4; no definite D call. With 5 bases removed from V and 5 bases from J, the gap between germline ends came to 15 bases. This CDR3 has 15 amino acids. The CDR3 DNA reads as TGTGCCAGCAGTCCCCGCGACACCCCCAATGAAAAACTGTTTTTT. Translating it yields CASSPRDTPNEKLFF.

The chain joins TRBV5-5 to TRBJ1-5; 9 nucleotides line up with TRBD1. This CDR3 comprises 15 residues. V dropped 4 bases and J dropped 6; count of bases not matched to a gene: 8. Germline CDR1 SGHKS, CDR2 YYEKEE (reference sequence). CDR3: CASSPGTGRGQPQHF. CDR3 in DNA: TGTGCCAGCAGCCCCGGGACAGGGAGAGGTCAGCCCCAGCATTTT.

This clonotype was seen many times. CDR3 nucleotides: TGTGCCAGCGATTCAGGCCTCTACGAGCAGTACTTC. Its translation: CASDSGLYEQYF. The chain recombines TRBV2 with TRBJ2-7, with D unclear. Trimming shortened V by 8 bases and J by 3 bases, and 11 bases separated the two germline ends. CDR3 length equals 12 residues. CDR1 is SNHLY and CDR2 is FYNNEI in the germline V gene.

V usage is TRBV7-8 and J usage is TRBJ2-5; D is unresolved. This CDR3 has 12 residues. Per the germline V gene, CDR1 is SGHVS and CDR2 is FQNEAQ. V lost 5 bases and J lost 5, with 9 bases in between. DNA for the CDR3: TGTGCCAGCAGCACGGGTCCGGAGACCCAGTACTTC. Encoded protein: CASSTGPETQYF.

The rearrangement links TRBV6-4 to TRBJ1-4; D uncertain. CDR1 and CDR2 (germline): MRHNA, SNTAGT. The length of the CDR3 is 13 residues. With 6 bases removed from V and 7 bases from J, the gap between germline ends came to 12 bases. For the CDR3, the DNA is TGTGCCAGCAGGGGCCGGGTCCCTGAAAAACTGTTTTTT. This codes for CASRGRVPEKLFF.

This clonotype was detected a few times. This chain links TRBV27 with TRBJ2-7; no reliable D call. CDR1 is MNHEY, CDR2 SMNVEV, per germline (reference sequence). The length of the CDR3 is 12 residues. Trimming shortened V by 7 bases and J by 3 bases, and 10 bases separated the two germline ends. This chain's CDR3 is CASKASRYEQYF. As DNA, the CDR3 is TGTGCCAGCAAAGCCTCGCGCTACGAGCAGTACTTC.

On this clonotype: The germline gene is not matched at one end of the junction; a read error may be the cause. This chain links TRBV7-9 with TRBJ1-4; D perhaps matches TRBD1 (6 bases). Germline CDR1 reads SEHNR; CDR2 reads FQNEAQ (reference sequence). The CDR3 extends over 15 amino acids. The CDR3 DNA is TGCGCCAGCAGCCTTCCCGACAGGATAAATGAAAAACTGTTTTTT. This gives the protein CASSLPDRINEKLFF.

The chain has TRBV11-2 and TRBJ1-1, with 9 bases that match TRBD1. There are 14 residues in the CDR3. With V trimmed by 1 base and J by 7 bases, 4 bases remained unmatched. The germline V gene encodes CDR1 SGHAT and CDR2 FQNNGV. CDR3 nucleotide sequence: TGTGCCAGCAGCTTAGCGGACAGGGGAATTGAAGCTTTCTTT. Translating gives CASSLADRGIEAFF.

This clonotype has ten or more counts. This chain uses TRBV6-4 with TRBJ1-2; D may be TRBD1 (5 bases). Germline CDR1 reads MRHNA; CDR2 reads SNTAGT. The V and J ends lost 10 bases and 4 bases respectively, with 19 bases between them. The CDR3 is 14 amino acids. CDR3 amino acids: CATSPGQGGYGYTF. In DNA form, the CDR3 reads TGTGCCACCTCCCCCGGGCAGGGCGGCTATGGCTACACCTTC.

This clonotype was counted ten times or more. As DNA, the CDR3 is TGCAGTGCTTTCACGGTGAACACTGAAGCTTTCTTT. Translation gives CSAFTVNTEAFF. The chain uses TRBV20-1 and TRBJ1-1; D call uncertain. CDR3 size: 12 residues. Germline V gene data show CDR1 as DFQATT and CDR2 as SNEGSKA (reference sequence). The V end was cut by 5 bases, the J end by 0 bases, with 7 bases between.

This rearrangement joins TRBV5-1 to TRBJ2-7; 7 nucleotides line up with TRBD1. Germline V gene sequence: CDR1 SGHRS, CDR2 YFSETQ. The ends lost 2 bases at V and 5 bases at J; junction bases unmatched: 7. This CDR3 spans 14 amino acids. The CDR3 sequence is CASSFGQVRNEQYF. In nucleotides, the CDR3 is TGCGCCAGCAGCTTTGGACAGGTTCGAAACGAGCAGTACTTC.

In DNA, the CDR3 is TGTGCCAGCAGCTTAGCGGACAGGGGAAAGACCCAGTACTTC. Translating gives CASSLADRGKTQYF. The rearrangement joins TRBV7-9 to TRBJ2-5; 9 bases line up with TRBD1. The V segment lost 0 bases and the J segment 6 bases; nucleotides outside the gene matches: 2. Germline CDR1 and CDR2: SEHNR and FQNEAQ (reference sequence). The CDR3 totals 14 residues.

J is TRBJ1-2 and V is TRBV7-9; D call uncertain. V was shortened by 5 bases and J by 8 bases, with 12 bases between the two germline ends. CDR1 SEHNR and CDR2 FQNEAQ come from the germline V gene (reference sequence). CDR3 length: 12 residues. This chain's CDR3 is CASSHPSGGYTF. The CDR3 DNA follows: TGTGCCAGCAGCCATCCATCAGGAGGCTACACCTTC.

The chain links TRBV10-3 to TRBJ2-1; 9 bases fit TRBD2. CDR1 is ENHRY, CDR2 SYGVKD, per germline. V shed 7 bases, J shed 7 bases, and the junction held 11 bases outside the gene matches. CDR3 length: 15 residues. CDR3 coding DNA: TGTGCCATCAAGGCGGGGGGGGATCTCGGAAATGAGCAGTTCTTC. This sequence encodes CAIKAGGDLGNEQFF.